This TCR beta chain originates from a study of blood T cell repertoires in COVID-19. CDR1 is SGHNT, CDR2 YENEEA, per germline. Between the trimmed V and J ends, which lost 5 bases and 5 bases, there was a span of 7 bases. There are 11 residues in the CDR3. The table came from immunoSEQ multiplex PCR; TCRdb's copy has only in-frame clones and leaves some out. The sample yields about 47,000 clones, roughly 87% seen once. The clonotype was recovered from a man aged 50 to 59 with active COVID-19. Sample: peripheral blood. The rearrangement links TRBV11-3 to TRBJ2-7; D gene ambiguous. The CDR3 DNA reads TGTGCCAGCAGCCTCTTTAACGAGCAGTACTTC. Its translation is CASSLFNEQYF.